This T cell receptor (beta chain) was recorded in a study of blood T cells in healthy people across ages. Notes on the study in general: Long-lived donors exceeded aged donors in naive CD4+ cells and diversity. The study found TCR beta diversity correlated strongly with naive T cell percentage.

A remark on this clonotype: What it binds is unknown.

The second PCR ran about 6 to 11 cycles with a sample-barcoded 5' primer and J-beta primers. Tags on each cDNA molecule came from a template-switch adaptor with 12 random nucleotides. TCRdb reprocessed the 5' RACE reads via MiXCR and lists one record per CDR3 protein. The data contain hundreds of thousands of distinct CDR3 sequences, roughly 34% of them singletons. Germline V lookup: CDR1 MGHDK, CDR2 SYGVNS. The trim removed 7 bases at V and 3 bases at J, leaving 10 bases unmatched. The CDR3 spans 16 residues. Total RNA, at least 5.5 micrograms per sample, came from PBMCs. The chain couples TRBV25-1 to TRBJ1-4, with 8 nucleotides matching TRBD1. The receptor comes from a man aged 18 to 29 in good health. Sequenced sample: blood. As DNA, the CDR3 is TGTGCCAGCACACACCCAGGGGGCGCAGCTAATGAAAAACTGTTTTTT. Translating it yields CASTHPGGAANEKLFF.